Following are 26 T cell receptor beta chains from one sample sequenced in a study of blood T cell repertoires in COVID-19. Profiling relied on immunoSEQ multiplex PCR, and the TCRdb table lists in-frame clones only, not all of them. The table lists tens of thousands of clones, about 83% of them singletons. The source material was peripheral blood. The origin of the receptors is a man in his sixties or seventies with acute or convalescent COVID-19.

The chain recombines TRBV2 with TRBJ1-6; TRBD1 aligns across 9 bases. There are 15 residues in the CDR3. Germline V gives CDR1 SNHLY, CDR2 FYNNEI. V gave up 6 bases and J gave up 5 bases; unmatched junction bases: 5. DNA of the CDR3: TGTGCCAGCAGGGCACAGGGGGCAGATAATTCACCCCTCCACTTT. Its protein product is CASRAQGADNSPLHF.

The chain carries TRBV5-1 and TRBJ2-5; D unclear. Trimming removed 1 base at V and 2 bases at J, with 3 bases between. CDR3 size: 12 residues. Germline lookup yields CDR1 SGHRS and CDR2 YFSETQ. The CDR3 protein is CASSLTQETQYF. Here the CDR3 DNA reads TGCGCCAGCAGCTTGACACAAGAGACCCAGTACTTC.

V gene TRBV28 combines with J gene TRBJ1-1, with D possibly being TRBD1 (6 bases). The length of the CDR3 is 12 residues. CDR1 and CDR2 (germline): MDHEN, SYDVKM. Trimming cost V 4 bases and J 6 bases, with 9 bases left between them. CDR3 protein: CASSSGDAEAFF. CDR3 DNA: TGTGCCAGCAGTTCAGGGGACGCTGAAGCTTTCTTT.

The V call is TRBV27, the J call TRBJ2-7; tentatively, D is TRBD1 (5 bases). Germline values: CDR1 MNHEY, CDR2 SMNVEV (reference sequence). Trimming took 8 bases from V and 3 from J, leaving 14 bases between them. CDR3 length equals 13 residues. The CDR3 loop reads CASGRQSYYEQYF. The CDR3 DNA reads TGTGCCAGCGGCCGACAGAGCTACTACGAGCAGTACTTC.

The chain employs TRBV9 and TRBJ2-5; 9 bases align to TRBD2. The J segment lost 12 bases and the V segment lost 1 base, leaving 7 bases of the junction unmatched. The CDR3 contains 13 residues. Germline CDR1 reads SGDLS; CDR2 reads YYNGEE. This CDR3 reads CASSVTSGGPEYF. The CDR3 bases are TGTGCCAGCAGCGTAACCAGCGGGGGGCCCGAGTACTTC.

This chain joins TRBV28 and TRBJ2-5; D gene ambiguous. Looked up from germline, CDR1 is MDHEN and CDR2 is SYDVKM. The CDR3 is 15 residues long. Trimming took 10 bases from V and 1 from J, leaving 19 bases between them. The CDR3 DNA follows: TGTGCCACCCAAAGTTTTCGACTTCCCCAAGAGACCCAGTACTTC. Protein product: CATQSFRLPQETQYF.

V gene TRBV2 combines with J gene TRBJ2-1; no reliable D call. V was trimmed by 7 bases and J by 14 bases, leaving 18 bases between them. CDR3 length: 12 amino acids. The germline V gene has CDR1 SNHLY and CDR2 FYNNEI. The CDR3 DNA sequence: TGTGCCAGCACCGACCGGGTTCCCCGTAAGTTCTTC. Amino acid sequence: CASTDRVPRKFF.

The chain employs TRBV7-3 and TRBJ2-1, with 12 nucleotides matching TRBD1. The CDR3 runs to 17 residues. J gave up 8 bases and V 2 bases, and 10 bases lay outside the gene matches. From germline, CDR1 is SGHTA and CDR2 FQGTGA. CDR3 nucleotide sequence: TGTGCCAGCAGCTTACAACCGGTCGGGACAGGGGGCGATGAGCAGTTCTTC. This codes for CASSLQPVGTGGDEQFF.

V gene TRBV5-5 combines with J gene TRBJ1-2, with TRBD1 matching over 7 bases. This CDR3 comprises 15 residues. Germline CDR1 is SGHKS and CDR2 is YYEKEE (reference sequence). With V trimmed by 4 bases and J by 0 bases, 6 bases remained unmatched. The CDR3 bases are TGTGCCAGCAGCCGCCGGGACAGCCCTAACTATGGCTACACCTTC. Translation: CASSRRDSPNYGYTF.

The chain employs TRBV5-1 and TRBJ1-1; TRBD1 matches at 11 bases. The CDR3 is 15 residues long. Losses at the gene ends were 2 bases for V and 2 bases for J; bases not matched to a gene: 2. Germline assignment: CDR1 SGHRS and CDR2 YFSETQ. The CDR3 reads CASSLRTGGNTEAFF. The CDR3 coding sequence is TGCGCCAGCAGCTTACGGACAGGGGGCAACACTGAAGCTTTCTTT.

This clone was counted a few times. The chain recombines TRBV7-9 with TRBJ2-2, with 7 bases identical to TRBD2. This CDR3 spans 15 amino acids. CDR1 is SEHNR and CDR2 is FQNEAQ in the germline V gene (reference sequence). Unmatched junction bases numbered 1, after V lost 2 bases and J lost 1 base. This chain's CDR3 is CASSLKRENTGELFF. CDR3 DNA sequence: TGTGCCAGCAGCTTAAAGCGGGAGAACACCGGGGAGCTGTTTTTT.

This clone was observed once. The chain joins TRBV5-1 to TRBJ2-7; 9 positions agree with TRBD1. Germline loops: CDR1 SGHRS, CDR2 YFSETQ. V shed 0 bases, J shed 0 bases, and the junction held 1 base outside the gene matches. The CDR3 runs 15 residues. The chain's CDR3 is CASSLGQGVSYEQYF. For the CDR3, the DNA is TGCGCCAGCAGCTTGGGACAGGGGGTCTCCTACGAGCAGTACTTC.

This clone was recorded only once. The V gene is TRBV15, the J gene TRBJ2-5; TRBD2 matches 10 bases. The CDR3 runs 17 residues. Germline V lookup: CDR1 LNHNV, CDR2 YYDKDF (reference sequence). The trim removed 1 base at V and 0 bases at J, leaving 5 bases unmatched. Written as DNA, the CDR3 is TGTGCCACCAGCAGAGGGGGTAGCGGGGGGAACCAAGAGACCCAGTACTTC. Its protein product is CATSRGGSGGNQETQYF.

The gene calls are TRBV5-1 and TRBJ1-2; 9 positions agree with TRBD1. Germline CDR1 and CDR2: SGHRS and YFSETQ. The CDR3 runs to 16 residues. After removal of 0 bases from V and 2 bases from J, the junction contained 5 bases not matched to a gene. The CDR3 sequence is CASSLAGQGLNYGYTF. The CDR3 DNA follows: TGCGCCAGCAGCTTGGCCGGACAGGGGCTCAACTATGGCTACACCTTC. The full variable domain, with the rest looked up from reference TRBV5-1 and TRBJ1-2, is KAGVTQTPRYLIKTRGQQVTLSCSPISGHRSVSWYQQTPGQGLQFLFEYFSETQRNKGNFPGRFSGRQFSNSRSEMNVSTLELGDSALYLCASSLAGQGLNYGYTFGSGTRLTVV.

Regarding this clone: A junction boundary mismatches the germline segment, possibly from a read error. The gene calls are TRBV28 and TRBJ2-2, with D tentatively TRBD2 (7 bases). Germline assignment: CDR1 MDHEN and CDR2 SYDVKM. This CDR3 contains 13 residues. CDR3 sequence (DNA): TGTGCCAGCAGTTTACGGGGGGCCGGGGGGCTGTTTTTT. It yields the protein CASSLRGAGGLFF.

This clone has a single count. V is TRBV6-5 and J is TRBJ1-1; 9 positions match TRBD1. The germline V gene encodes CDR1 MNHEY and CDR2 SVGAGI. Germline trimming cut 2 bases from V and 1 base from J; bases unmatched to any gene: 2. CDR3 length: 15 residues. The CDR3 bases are TGTGCCAGCAGTTACACAGGGGGCAAGAACACTGAAGCTTTCTTT. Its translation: CASSYTGGKNTEAFF.

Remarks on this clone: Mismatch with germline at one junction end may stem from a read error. The CDR3 here is CASSQGGTGPFF. CDR3 in DNA: TGCGCCAGCAGCCAAGGCGGGACAGGCCCGTTTTTT. The chain is built from TRBV4-3 and TRBJ2-3; TRBD1 agrees at 8 bases. The V gene's germline CDR1 is LGHNA and CDR2 YSLEER. The CDR3 spans 12 residues.

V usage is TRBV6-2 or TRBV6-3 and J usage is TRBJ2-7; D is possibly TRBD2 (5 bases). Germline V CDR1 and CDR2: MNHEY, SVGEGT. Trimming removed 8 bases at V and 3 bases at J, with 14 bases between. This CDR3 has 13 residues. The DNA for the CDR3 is TGTGCCAGCCGCCAGAGCGGAATCTACGAGCAGTACTTC. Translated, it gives CASRQSGIYEQYF.

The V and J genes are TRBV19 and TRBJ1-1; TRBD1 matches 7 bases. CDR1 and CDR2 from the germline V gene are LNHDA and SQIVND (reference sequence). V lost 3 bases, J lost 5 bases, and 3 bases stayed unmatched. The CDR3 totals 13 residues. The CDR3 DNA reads TGTGCCAGTAGTATCGAGACAGGGACTGAAGCTTTCTTT. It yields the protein CASSIETGTEAFF.

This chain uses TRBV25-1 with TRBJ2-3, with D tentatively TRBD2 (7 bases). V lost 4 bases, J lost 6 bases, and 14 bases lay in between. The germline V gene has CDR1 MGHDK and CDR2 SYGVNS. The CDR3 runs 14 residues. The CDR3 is CASSGHGGGDTQYF. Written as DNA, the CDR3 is TGTGCCAGCAGTGGTCATGGGGGGGGCGATACGCAGTATTTT.

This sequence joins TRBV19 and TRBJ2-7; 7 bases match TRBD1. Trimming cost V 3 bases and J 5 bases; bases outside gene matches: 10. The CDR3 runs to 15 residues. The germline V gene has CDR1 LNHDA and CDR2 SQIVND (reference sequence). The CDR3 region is CASSIRQGPRNEQYF. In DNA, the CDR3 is TGTGCCAGTAGTATCCGACAGGGTCCGAGAAACGAGCAGTACTTC.

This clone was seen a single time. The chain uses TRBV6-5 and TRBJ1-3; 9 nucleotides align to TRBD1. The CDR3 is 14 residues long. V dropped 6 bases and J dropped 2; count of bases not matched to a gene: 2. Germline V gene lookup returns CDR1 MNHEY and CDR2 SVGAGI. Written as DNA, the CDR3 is TGTGCCAGCAGCCGGGACAGGGCTGGAAACACCATATATTTT. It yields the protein CASSRDRAGNTIYF.

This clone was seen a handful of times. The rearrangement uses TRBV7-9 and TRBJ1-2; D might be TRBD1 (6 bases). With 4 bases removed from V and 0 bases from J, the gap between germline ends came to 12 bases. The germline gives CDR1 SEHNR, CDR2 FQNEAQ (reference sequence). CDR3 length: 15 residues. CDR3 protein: CASSSSRQANYGYTF. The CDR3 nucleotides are TGTGCCAGCAGCTCCTCCCGACAGGCTAACTATGGCTACACCTTC.

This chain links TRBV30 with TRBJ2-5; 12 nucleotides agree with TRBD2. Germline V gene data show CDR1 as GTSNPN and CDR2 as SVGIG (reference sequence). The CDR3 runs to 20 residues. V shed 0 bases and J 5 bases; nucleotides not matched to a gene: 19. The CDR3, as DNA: TGTGCCTGGAGTGTAGGGTCTAGCGGGGGGGCGAGAAGGACTAGGGAGACCCAGTACTTC. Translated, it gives CAWSVGSSGGARRTRETQYF.

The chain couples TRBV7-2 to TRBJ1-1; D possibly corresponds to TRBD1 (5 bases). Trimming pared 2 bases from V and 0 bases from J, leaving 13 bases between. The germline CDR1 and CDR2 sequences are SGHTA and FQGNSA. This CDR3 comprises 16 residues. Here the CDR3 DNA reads TGTGCCAGCAGCTTAAGGCTTTCAGGGATGAACACTGAAGCTTTCTTT. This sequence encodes CASSLRLSGMNTEAFF.

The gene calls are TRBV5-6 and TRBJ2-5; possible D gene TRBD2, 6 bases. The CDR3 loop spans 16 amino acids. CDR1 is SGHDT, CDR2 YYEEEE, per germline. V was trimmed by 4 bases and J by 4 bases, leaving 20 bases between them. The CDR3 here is CASSPRGGTWGETQYF. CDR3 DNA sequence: TGTGCCAGCAGCCCTCGGGGAGGTACGTGGGGAGAGACCCAGTACTTC. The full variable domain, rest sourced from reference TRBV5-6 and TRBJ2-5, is DAGVTQSPTHLIKTRGQQVTLRCSPKSGHDTVSWYQQALGQGPQFIFQYYEEEERQRGNFPDRFSGHQFPNYSSELNVNALLLGDSALYLCASSPRGGTWGETQYFGPGTRLLVL.